This T cell receptor (beta chain) came from a study of blood T cells in healthy people across ages. A second PCR, run for about 7 to 12 cycles, used a sample-barcoded 5' primer plus a J-beta primer mix. Every sample gave at least 2.5 million paired-end reads containing CDR3. TCRdb reprocessed the 5' RACE reads via MiXCR and lists one record per CDR3 protein. The sample has about a million distinct CDR3 sequences, 51% seen once. Study findings and constraints: Any changes in expanded clonotypes were possibly confounded, as donor CMV status remained unknown. Roughly linear age-related decline in beta diversity appeared, significant by age around 42.

The CDR3 covers 14 residues. In germline, CDR1 is MDHEN, CDR2 SYDVKM. V was shortened by 6 bases and J by 2 bases, with 11 bases between the two germline ends. Every donor provided around 9.3 milliliters of peripheral blood. This clonotype was seen a handful of times. What it recognizes is unknown. The source material was blood. This rearrangement joins TRBV28 to TRBJ2-1; no definite D call. This receptor was obtained from a woman aged 55-69 years in good health. The chain's CDR3 is CASSPSAAYNEQFF. The CDR3 DNA is TGTGCCAGCAGCCCATCTGCAGCCTACAATGAGCAGTTCTTC.